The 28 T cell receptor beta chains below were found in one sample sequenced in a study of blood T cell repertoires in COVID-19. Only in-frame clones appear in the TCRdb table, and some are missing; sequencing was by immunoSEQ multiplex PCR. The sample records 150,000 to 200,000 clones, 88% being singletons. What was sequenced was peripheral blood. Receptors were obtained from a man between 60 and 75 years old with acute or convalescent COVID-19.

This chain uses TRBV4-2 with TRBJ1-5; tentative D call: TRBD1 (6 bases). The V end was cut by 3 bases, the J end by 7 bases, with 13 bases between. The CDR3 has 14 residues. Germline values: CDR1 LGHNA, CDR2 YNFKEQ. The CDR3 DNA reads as TGTGCCAGCAGCCAGATACAGGGTTCGCAGCCCCAGCATTTT. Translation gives CASSQIQGSQPQHF.

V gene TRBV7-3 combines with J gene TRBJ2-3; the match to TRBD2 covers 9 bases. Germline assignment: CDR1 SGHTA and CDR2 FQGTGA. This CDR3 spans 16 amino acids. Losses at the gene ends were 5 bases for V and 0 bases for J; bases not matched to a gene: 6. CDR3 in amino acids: CASSRTLAGSTDTQYF. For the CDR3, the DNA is TGTGCCAGCAGCCGCACTCTAGCGGGGAGCACAGATACGCAGTATTTT.

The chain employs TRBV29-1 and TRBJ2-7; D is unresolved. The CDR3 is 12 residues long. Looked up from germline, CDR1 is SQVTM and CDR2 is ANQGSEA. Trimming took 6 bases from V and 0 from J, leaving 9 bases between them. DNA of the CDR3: TGCAGCGTAGCAGGCAGCTCCTACGAGCAGTACTTC. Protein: CSVAGSSYEQYF.

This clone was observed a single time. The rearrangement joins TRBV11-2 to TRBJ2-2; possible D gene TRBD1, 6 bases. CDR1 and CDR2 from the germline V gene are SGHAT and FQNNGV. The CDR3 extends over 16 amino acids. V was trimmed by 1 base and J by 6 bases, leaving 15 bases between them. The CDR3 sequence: CASSLGSTGRAGELFF. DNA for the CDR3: TGTGCCAGCAGCTTAGGGTCGACAGGAAGGGCCGGGGAGCTGTTTTTT.

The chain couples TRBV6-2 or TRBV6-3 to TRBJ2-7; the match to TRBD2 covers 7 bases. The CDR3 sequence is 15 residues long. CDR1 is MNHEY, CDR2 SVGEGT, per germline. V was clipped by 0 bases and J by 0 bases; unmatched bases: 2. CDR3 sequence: CASSYSGTTSYEQYV. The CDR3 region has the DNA TGTGCCAGCAGTTACTCCGGGACTACCTCCTACGAGCAGTACGTC.

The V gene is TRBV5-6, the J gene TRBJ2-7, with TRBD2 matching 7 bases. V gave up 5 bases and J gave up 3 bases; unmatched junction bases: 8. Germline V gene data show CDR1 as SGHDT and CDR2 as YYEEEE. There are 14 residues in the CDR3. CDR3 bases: TGTGCCAGCAGACGTCGGGACTATTTCTACGAGCAGTACGTC. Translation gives CASRRRDYFYEQYV.

CDR3 amino acids: CASSVTEENEQFF. The CDR3 DNA reads TGTGCCAGCAGTGTGACTGAGGAGAATGAGCAGTTCTTC. J is TRBJ2-1 and V is TRBV2; D is ambiguous. In germline, CDR1 is SNHLY, CDR2 FYNNEI. The CDR3 has 13 residues. V shed 4 bases and J shed 7 bases, with 11 bases lying between them.

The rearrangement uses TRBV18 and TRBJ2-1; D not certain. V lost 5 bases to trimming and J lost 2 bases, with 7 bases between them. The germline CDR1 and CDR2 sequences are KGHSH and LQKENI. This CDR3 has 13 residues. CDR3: CASSTTTYNEQFF. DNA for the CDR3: TGTGCCAGCTCAACTACTACCTACAATGAGCAGTTCTTC.

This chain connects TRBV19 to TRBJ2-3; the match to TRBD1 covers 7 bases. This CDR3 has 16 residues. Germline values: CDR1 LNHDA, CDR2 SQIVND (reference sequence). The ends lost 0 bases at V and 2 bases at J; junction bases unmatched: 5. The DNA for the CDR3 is TGTGCCAGTAGTATAGATGCGACAGGGAACACAGATACGCAGTATTTT. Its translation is CASSIDATGNTDTQYF.

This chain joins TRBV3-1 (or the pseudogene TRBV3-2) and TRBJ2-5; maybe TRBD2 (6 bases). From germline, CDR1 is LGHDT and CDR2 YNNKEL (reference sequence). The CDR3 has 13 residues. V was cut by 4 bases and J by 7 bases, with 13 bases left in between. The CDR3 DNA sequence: TGTGCCAGCAGCCCGGGACTGCATGCGACCCAGTACTTC. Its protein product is CASSPGLHATQYF.

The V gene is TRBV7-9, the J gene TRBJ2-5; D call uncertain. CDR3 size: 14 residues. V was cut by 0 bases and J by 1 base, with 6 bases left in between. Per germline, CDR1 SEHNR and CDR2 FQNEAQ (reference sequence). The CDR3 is CASSLAWPQETQYF. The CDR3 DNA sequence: TGTGCCAGCAGCTTAGCGTGGCCCCAAGAGACCCAGTACTTC.

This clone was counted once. For the CDR3, the DNA is TGTGCCAGCAGTGATGACTGGGATACGCAGTATTTT. Amino acids: CASSDDWDTQYF. This sequence joins TRBV6-1 and TRBJ2-3, with D unclear. The CDR3 has 12 amino acids. The V end lost 3 bases, the J end lost 6 bases, and 7 bases lay between the germline ends. CDR1 and CDR2 (germline): MNHNS, SASEGT.

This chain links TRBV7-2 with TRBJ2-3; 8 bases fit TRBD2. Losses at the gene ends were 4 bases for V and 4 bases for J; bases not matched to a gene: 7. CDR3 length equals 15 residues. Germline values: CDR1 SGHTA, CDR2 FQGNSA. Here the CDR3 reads CASSSGGGRADTQYF. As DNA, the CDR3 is TGTGCCAGCAGCTCCGGCGGGGGGCGGGCAGATACGCAGTATTTT.

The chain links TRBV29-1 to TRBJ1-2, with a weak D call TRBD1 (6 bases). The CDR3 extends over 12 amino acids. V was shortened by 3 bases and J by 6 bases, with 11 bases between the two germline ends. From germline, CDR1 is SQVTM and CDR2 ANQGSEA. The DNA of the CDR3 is TGCAGCGTTGAGGAACAGGGCCATGGCTACACCTTC. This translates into CSVEEQGHGYTF.

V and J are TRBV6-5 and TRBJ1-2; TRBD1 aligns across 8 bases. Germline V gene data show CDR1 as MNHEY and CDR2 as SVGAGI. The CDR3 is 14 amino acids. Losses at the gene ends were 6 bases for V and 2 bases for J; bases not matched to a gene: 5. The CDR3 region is CASRAGQGNYGYTF. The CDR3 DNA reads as TGTGCCAGCAGGGCCGGACAGGGAAACTATGGCTACACCTTC.

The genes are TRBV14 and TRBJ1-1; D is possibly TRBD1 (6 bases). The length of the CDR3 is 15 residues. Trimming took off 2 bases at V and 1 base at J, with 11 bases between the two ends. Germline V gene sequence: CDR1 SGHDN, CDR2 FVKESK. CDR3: CASSQTGRGNTEAFF. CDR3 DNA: TGTGCCAGCAGCCAAACAGGCAGGGGGAACACTGAAGCTTTCTTT. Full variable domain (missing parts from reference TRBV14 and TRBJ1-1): EAGVTQFPSHSVIEKGQTVTLRCDPISGHDNLYWYRRVMGKEIKFLLHFVKESKQDESGMPNNRFLAERTGGTYSTLKVQPAELEDSGVYFCASSQTGRGNTEAFFGQGTRLTVV.

DNA of the CDR3: TGTGCCAGCAGCGTAGAGGGGGAGCTCACCATATATTTT. This translates into CASSVEGELTIYF. The chain joins TRBV9 to TRBJ1-3; tentative D call: TRBD1 (6 bases). The CDR3 totals 13 residues. In germline, CDR1 is SGDLS, CDR2 YYNGEE. V lost 0 bases and J 9 bases, leaving 10 bases between the germline ends.

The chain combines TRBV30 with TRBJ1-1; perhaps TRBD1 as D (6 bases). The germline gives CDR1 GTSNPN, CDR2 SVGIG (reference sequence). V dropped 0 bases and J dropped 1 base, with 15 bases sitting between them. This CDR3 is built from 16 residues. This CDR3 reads CAWSVRGIGANTEAFF. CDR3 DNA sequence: TGTGCCTGGAGTGTAAGGGGGATCGGGGCGAACACTGAAGCTTTCTTT.

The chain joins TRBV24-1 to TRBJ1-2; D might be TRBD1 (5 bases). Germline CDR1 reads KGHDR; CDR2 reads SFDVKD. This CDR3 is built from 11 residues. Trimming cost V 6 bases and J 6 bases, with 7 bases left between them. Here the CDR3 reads CATSRGDGYTF. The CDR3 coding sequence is TGTGCCACCAGTCGGGGGGATGGCTACACCTTC.

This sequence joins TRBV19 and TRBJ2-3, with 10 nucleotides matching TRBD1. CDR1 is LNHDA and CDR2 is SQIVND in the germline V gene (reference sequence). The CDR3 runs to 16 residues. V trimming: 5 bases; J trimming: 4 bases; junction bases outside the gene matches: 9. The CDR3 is CASSSRDRGSPDTQYF. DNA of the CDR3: TGTGCCAGTAGTTCCCGGGACAGGGGAAGTCCAGATACGCAGTATTTT.

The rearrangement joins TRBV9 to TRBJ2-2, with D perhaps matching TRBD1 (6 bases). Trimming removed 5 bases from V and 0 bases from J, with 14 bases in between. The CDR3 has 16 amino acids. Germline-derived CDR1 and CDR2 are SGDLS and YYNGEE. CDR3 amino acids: CASSPRDITNTGELFF. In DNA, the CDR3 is TGTGCCAGCAGTCCTAGGGACATCACGAACACCGGGGAGCTGTTTTTT.

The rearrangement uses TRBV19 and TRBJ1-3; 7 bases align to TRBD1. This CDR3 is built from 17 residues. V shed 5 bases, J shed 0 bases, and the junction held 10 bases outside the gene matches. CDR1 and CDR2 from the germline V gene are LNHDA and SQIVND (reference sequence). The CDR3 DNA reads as TGTGCCAGTAGTCTCCGGACAGGAGGTCCCTCTGGAAACACCATATATTTT. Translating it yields CASSLRTGGPSGNTIYF. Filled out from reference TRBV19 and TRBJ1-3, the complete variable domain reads DGGITQSPKYLFRKEGQNVTLSCEQNLNHDAMYWYRQDPGQGLRLIYYSQIVNDFQKGDIAEGYSVSREKKESFPLTVTSAQKNPTAFYLCASSLRTGGPSGNTIYFGEGSWLTVV.

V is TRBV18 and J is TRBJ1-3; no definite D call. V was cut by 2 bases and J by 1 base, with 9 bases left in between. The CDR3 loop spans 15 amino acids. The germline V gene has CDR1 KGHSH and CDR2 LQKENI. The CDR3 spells CASSPAGNSGNTIYF. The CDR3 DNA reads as TGTGCCAGCTCACCAGCGGGGAATTCTGGAAACACCATATATTTT.

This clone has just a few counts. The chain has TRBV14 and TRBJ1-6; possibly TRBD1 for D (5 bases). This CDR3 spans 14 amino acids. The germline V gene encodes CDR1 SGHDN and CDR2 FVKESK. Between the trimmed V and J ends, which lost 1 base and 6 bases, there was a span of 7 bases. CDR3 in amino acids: CASSQGRVNSPLHF. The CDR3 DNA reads TGTGCCAGCAGCCAAGGCAGGGTTAATTCACCCCTCCACTTT.

CDR3 DNA: TGTGCCAGTAGTATAGAGGGGGGGCGTCAGCCCCAGCATTTT. Translating gives CASSIEGGRQPQHF. This rearrangement joins TRBV19 to TRBJ1-5; TRBD1 is a possible D gene (6 bases). Trimming pared 0 bases from V and 6 bases from J, leaving 9 bases between. The CDR3 has 14 amino acids. CDR1 and CDR2 (germline): LNHDA, SQIVND (reference sequence).

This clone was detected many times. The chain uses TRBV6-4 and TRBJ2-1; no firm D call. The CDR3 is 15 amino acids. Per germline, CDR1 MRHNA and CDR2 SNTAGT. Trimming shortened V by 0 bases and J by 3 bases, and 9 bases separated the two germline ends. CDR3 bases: TGTGCCAGCAGTGACTCGAGCACCTTCTACAATGAGCAGTTCTTC. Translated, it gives CASSDSSTFYNEQFF.

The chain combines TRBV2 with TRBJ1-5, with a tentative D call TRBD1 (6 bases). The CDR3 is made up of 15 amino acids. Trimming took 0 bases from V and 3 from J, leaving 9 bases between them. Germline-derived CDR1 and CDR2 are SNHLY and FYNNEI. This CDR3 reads CASSEAWTVNQPQHF. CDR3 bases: TGTGCCAGCAGTGAAGCATGGACAGTCAATCAGCCCCAGCATTTT.

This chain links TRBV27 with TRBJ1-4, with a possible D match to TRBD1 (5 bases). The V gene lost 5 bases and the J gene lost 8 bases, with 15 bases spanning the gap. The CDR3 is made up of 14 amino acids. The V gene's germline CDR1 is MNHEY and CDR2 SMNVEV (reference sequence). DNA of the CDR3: TGTGCCAGCAGTAGGGGCCTAATAGGGGAAAAACTGTTTTTT. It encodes CASSRGLIGEKLFF.